This T cell receptor beta chain is drawn from a study of somatic mutations in cytotoxic T cells in rheumatoid arthritis. A remark on this clone: Its target is not known.

Losses at the gene ends were 3 bases for V and 3 bases for J; bases not matched to a gene: 5. CDR1 SGHTA and CDR2 FQGTGA come from the germline V gene. This CDR3 spans 15 amino acids. Overall study results and limits: Which antigens the expanded CD8+ clones targeted was unknown.

Some clones are missing from TCRdb's copy, which holds only in-frame ones; the method was immunoSEQ multiplex PCR. Of approximately 19,000 clones in the sample, 75% to 85% were seen once. Isolation of CD4+ and CD8+ cells used positive magnetic bead selection, with purity checked by flow cytometry. The specimen sequenced was CD8+ T cells sorted from blood. The gene calls are TRBV7-3 and TRBJ2-3, with 8 bases lining up with TRBD2. The clonotype comes from an adult with rheumatoid arthritis. As DNA, the CDR3 is TGTGCCAGCAGCTTTAACGCGGGGGGTACAGATACGCAGTATTTT. As protein: CASSFNAGGTDTQYF. Drawing the rest from reference TRBV7-3 and TRBJ2-3, the complete variable domain is GAGVSQTPSNKVTEKGKYVELRCDPISGHTALYWYRQSLGQGPEFLIYFQGTGAADDSGLPNDRFFAVRPEGSVSTLKIQRTERGDSAVYLCASSFNAGGTDTQYFGPGTRLTVL.